This passage covers 32 T cell receptor beta chains from one sample sequenced in a study of cytomegalovirus exposure and HLA in healthy donors. 60 Vbeta and 13 Jbeta primers were used in PCR. Sequenced by immunoSEQ multiplex PCR; TCRdb stores in-frame clones only, minus some. The table includes around 210,000 clones, around 80% detected once. The sample comprised PBMCs. These receptors originate from a boy between 10 and 17 years old in good health and CMV-seronegative.

This clone was seen only a few times. The genes are TRBV9 and TRBJ2-5; 11 bases match TRBD1. This CDR3 has 15 residues. Germline values: CDR1 SGDLS, CDR2 YYNGEE. Unmatched junction bases numbered 3, after V lost 0 bases and J lost 5 bases. CDR3 residues: CASSVAGTGGETQYF. CDR3 in DNA: TGTGCCAGCAGCGTAGCTGGGACAGGGGGGGAGACCCAGTACTTC.

The V gene is TRBV11-2, the J gene TRBJ1-1; D gene unclear. V was pared by 3 bases and J by 4 bases, with 12 bases between. CDR3 size: 14 residues. CDR1 and CDR2 (germline): SGHAT, FQNNGV. CDR3 bases: TGTGCCAGCAGCTTGGATCGGGTTTCCACTGAAGCTTTCTTT. This translates into CASSLDRVSTEAFF.

This clone was counted only a few times. The chain carries TRBV5-4 and TRBJ2-7; D unclear. In germline, CDR1 is SGHNT, CDR2 YYREEE (reference sequence). The CDR3 is made up of 15 amino acids. V was trimmed by 3 bases and J by 0 bases, leaving 13 bases between them. In nucleotides, the CDR3 is TGTGCCAGCAGCTCATTAAGACTGGACTCCTACGAGCAGTACTTC. Translated: CASSSLRLDSYEQYF.

This clone turned up a few times. V and J are TRBV27 and TRBJ1-1; no clear D gene. This CDR3 spans 11 amino acids. Per germline, CDR1 MNHEY and CDR2 SMNVEV (reference sequence). V was trimmed by 5 bases and J by 8 bases, leaving 9 bases between them. The CDR3 is CASSTSGEAFF. The DNA for the CDR3 is TGTGCCAGCAGTACCTCGGGGGAAGCTTTCTTT.

As to this clone: Mismatch with germline at one junction end may stem from a read error. V and J are TRBV7-7 and TRBJ2-2, with 7 bases identical to TRBD1. CDR3 length equals 15 residues. From germline, CDR1 is SSHAT and CDR2 FNYEAQ (reference sequence). CDR3: CASSRRTGNTGELFF. CDR3 bases: TGTGCTAGCAGCCGGCGGACAGGGAACACCGGGGAGCTGTTTTTT. Full variable domain (remainder filled in from reference TRBV7-7 and TRBJ2-2): GAGVSQSPRYKVTKRGQDVTLRCDPISSHATLYWYQQALGQGPEFLTYFNYEAQPDKSGLPSDRFSAERPEGSISTLTIQRTEQRDSAMYRCASSRRTGNTGELFFGEGSRLTVL.

The count of this clone is one. V usage is TRBV2 and J usage is TRBJ2-1, with 10 bases lining up with TRBD2. V dropped 11 bases and J dropped 3; count of bases not matched to a gene: 10. Germline CDR1 reads SNHLY; CDR2 reads FYNNEI. CDR3 length equals 15 residues. CDR3 residues: CAAKQGLANYNEQFF. The CDR3 nucleotides are TGTGCCGCAAAACAGGGACTAGCGAACTACAATGAGCAGTTCTTC. The full variable domain, with the rest looked up from reference TRBV2 and TRBJ2-1, is EPEVTQTPSHQVTQMGQEVILRCVPISNHLYFYWYRQILGQKVEFLVSFYNNEISEKSEIFDDQFSVERPDGSNFTLKIRSTKLEDSAMYFCAAKQGLANYNEQFFGPGTRLTVL.

V usage is TRBV6-1 and J usage is TRBJ2-7; TRBD2 might be the D (5 bases). The V end was cut by 2 bases, the J end by 3 bases, with 14 bases between. The CDR3 length is 15 residues. Germline values: CDR1 MNHNS, CDR2 SASEGT. CDR3 protein: CASSELRAGLYEQYF. CDR3 nucleotides: TGTGCCAGCAGTGAACTAAGGGCAGGACTCTACGAGCAGTACTTC.

V and J are TRBV2 and TRBJ1-2; weak D call: TRBD1 (6 bases). V was trimmed by 6 bases and J by 2 bases, leaving 10 bases between them. Germline values: CDR1 SNHLY, CDR2 FYNNEI. CDR3 size: 13 residues. This CDR3 reads CASRRTENYGYTF. CDR3 nucleotide sequence: TGTGCCAGCAGAAGGACAGAGAACTATGGCTACACCTTC.

The gene calls are TRBV5-1 and TRBJ2-3; TRBD2 matches 10 bases. After removal of 0 bases from V and 3 bases from J, the junction contained 4 bases not matched to a gene. The germline CDR1 and CDR2 sequences are SGHRS and YFSETQ. The CDR3 contains 16 residues. CDR3 in DNA: TGCGCCAGCAGCTTGGGGAGCGGGGGGGCAACAGATACGCAGTATTTT. Translated: CASSLGSGGATDTQYF.

V usage is TRBV7-6 and J usage is TRBJ1-5; D not resolved. V was clipped by 1 base and J by 2 bases, with 12 bases between them. Germline V gene sequence: CDR1 SGHVS, CDR2 FNYEAQ. The CDR3 totals 16 residues. CDR3 nucleotide sequence: TGTGCCAGCAGCTTAGTTCCAGGACTTCGCAATCAGCCCCAGCATTTT. The encoded protein is CASSLVPGLRNQPQHF. Variable domain in full (rest from reference TRBV7-6 and TRBJ1-5): GAGVSQSPRYKVTKRGQDVALRCDPISGHVSLYWYRQALGQGPEFLTYFNYEAQQDKSGLPNDRFSAERPEGSISTLTIQRTEQRDSAMYRCASSLVPGLRNQPQHFGDGTRLSIL.

The chain carries TRBV7-6 and TRBJ1-2, with D unresolved. V dropped 1 base and J dropped 6 bases, with 12 bases sitting between them. CDR3 length: 14 residues. CDR1 is SGHVS and CDR2 is FNYEAQ in the germline V gene. The chain's CDR3 is CASSLGPYDDGYTF. CDR3 bases: TGTGCCAGCAGCTTAGGTCCCTACGATGATGGCTACACCTTC.

The chain couples TRBV5-4 to TRBJ2-5; D not resolved. The germline gives CDR1 SGHNT, CDR2 YYREEE (reference sequence). This CDR3 is 15 amino acids long. Trimming shortened V by 3 bases and J by 0 bases, and 12 bases separated the two germline ends. CDR3 sequence reads: CASSSGPLYQETQYF. The CDR3 region has the DNA TGTGCCAGCAGCTCGGGTCCCCTTTACCAAGAGACCCAGTACTTC.

In this sample, this clone turned up a few times. The chain combines TRBV30 with TRBJ1-5; D not certain. Germline CDR1 reads GTSNPN; CDR2 reads SVGIG (reference sequence). The CDR3 loop spans 11 amino acids. With 7 bases removed from V and 7 bases from J, the gap between germline ends came to 11 bases. The CDR3 here is CASGMGQPQHF. The CDR3 bases are TGTGCCTCGGGGATGGGACAGCCCCAGCATTTT.

The gene calls are TRBV6-5 and TRBJ1-2; no definite D call. Trimming cost V 0 bases and J 4 bases, with 12 bases left between them. Germline CDR1 MNHEY, CDR2 SVGAGI. This CDR3 contains 15 residues. The CDR3: CASSYSGLESYGYTF. The DNA for the CDR3 is TGTGCCAGCAGTTACTCAGGACTCGAGTCCTATGGCTACACCTTC.

The CDR3 reads CASSRIGQGVYGYTF. The CDR3 DNA sequence: TGTGCCAGCAGTCGAATCGGACAGGGAGTCTATGGCTACACCTTC. V is TRBV6-5 and J is TRBJ1-2; 8 bases agree with TRBD1. The length of the CDR3 is 15 residues. Germline CDR1 is MNHEY and CDR2 is SVGAGI. Germline trimming cut 5 bases from V and 4 bases from J; bases unmatched to any gene: 9.

The sample holds a few counts of this clone. The chain joins TRBV5-1 to TRBJ1-6; the D gene is possibly TRBD1 (5 bases). There are 17 residues in the CDR3. Germline CDR1 reads SGHRS; CDR2 reads YFSETQ. Trimming removed 1 base at V and 5 bases at J, with 16 bases between. The CDR3 sequence is CASSLRSGGFNNSPLHF. DNA of the CDR3: TGCGCCAGCAGCTTGAGGTCGGGGGGATTTAATAATTCACCCCTCCACTTT.

This clone has a handful of counts. The rearrangement uses TRBV5-5 and TRBJ1-2; D might be TRBD1 (5 bases). The CDR3 totals 15 residues. The V gene lost 6 bases and the J gene lost 5 bases, with 20 bases spanning the gap. Germline CDR1 SGHKS, CDR2 YYEKEE (reference sequence). The CDR3 region is CASNQLTGTGYGYTF. CDR3 coding DNA: TGTGCCAGCAACCAGCTCACCGGGACTGGATATGGCTACACCTTC.

The rearrangement links TRBV6-5 to TRBJ1-5, with 7 bases fitting TRBD1. V shed 6 bases and J 4 bases; nucleotides not matched to a gene: 6. The CDR3 extends over 14 amino acids. Germline-derived CDR1 and CDR2 are MNHEY and SVGAGI. The CDR3 nucleotides read TGTGCCAGCAGCGCCAGGGGGTTTAATCAGCCCCAGCATTTT. It yields the protein CASSARGFNQPQHF.

The J gene is TRBJ2-7, the V gene TRBV30; TRBD1 is a possible D gene (6 bases). The V gene lost 0 bases and the J gene lost 6 bases, with 12 bases spanning the gap. Looked up from germline, CDR1 is GTSNPN and CDR2 is SVGIG (reference sequence). There are 13 residues in the CDR3. The CDR3 region has the DNA TGTGCCTGGAGTGTAGGGCAGGGGTGCGAGCAGTACTTC. This encodes CAWSVGQGCEQYF.

The chain recombines TRBV5-8 with TRBJ1-2, with 7 bases that match TRBD1. This CDR3 region has 14 residues. CDR1 is SGHTS, CDR2 YDEGEE, per germline. V shed 0 bases and J 2 bases; nucleotides not matched to a gene: 1. DNA of the CDR3: TGTGCCAGCAGCTTGGGACAGGGAAACTATGGCTACACCTTC. It encodes CASSLGQGNYGYTF. Combining the CDR3 with reference TRBV5-8 and TRBJ1-2 gives the whole variable domain EAGVTQSPTHLIKTRGQQATLRCSPISGHTSVYWYQQALGLGLQFLLWYDEGEERNRGNFPPRFSGRQFPNYSSELNVNALELEDSALYLCASSLGQGNYGYTFGSGTRLTVV.

The chain is built from TRBV19 and TRBJ2-1; D gene unclear. Trimming pared 1 base from V and 12 bases from J, leaving 10 bases between. CDR1 is LNHDA and CDR2 is SQIVND in the germline V gene (reference sequence). This CDR3 has 12 residues. The CDR3 DNA reads as TGTGCCAGTAGTATAGGAATTAGAGGGCAGTTCTTC. Translation: CASSIGIRGQFF.

Points on this clone: At one end, the junction sequence differs from germline, possibly due to a read error. Other DNA variants within this sample encode the same CDR3. The chain carries TRBV7-6 and TRBJ1-6; 8 bases fit TRBD1. Germline CDR1 and CDR2: SGHVS and FNYEAQ. The CDR3 sequence is 18 residues long. The CDR3 loop reads CASSLRRGQGLPNSPLHF. The CDR3 nucleotides read TGTGCCAGCAGCCTTAGGAGAGGACAGGGACTACCTAATTCGCCCCTCCACTTT.

The chain combines TRBV11-2 with TRBJ2-5, with 10 nucleotides matching TRBD2. Germline V gene lookup returns CDR1 SGHAT and CDR2 FQNNGV. The CDR3 has 17 amino acids. The V segment lost 1 base and the J segment 3 bases; nucleotides outside the gene matches: 8. The CDR3 is CASSLGLAGVWEETQYF. The CDR3, as DNA: TGTGCCAGCAGCTTAGGTCTAGCGGGAGTATGGGAAGAGACCCAGTACTTC.

The V gene is TRBV18, the J gene TRBJ2-7; 10 bases match TRBD2. This CDR3 contains 14 residues. Trimming took 1 base from V and 3 from J; bases not matched to a gene: 0. Germline V gene data show CDR1 as KGHSH and CDR2 as LQKENI. The CDR3 DNA sequence: TGTGCCAGCTCACCACTAGCGGGGGGCTACGAGCAGTACTTC. This sequence encodes CASSPLAGGYEQYF.

The chain employs TRBV6-5 and TRBJ1-1, with a weak D call TRBD1 (6 bases). The germline CDR1 and CDR2 sequences are MNHEY and SVGAGI. This CDR3 spans 14 amino acids. V lost 0 bases and J 11 bases, leaving 16 bases between the germline ends. The CDR3 protein is CASSYSWGRKEAFF. The CDR3 DNA reads as TGTGCCAGCAGTTACTCCTGGGGGCGCAAGGAGGCTTTCTTT.

The rearrangement uses TRBV5-1 and TRBJ2-3, with 9 bases lining up with TRBD2. CDR1 is SGHRS, CDR2 YFSETQ, per germline. V trimming: 2 bases; J trimming: 2 bases; junction bases outside the gene matches: 6. The CDR3 consists of 16 residues. The CDR3 here is CASSFRLAGITDTQYF. The CDR3 DNA reads as TGCGCCAGCAGCTTTCGGCTAGCGGGAATCACAGATACGCAGTATTTT.

The chain carries TRBV7-9 and TRBJ1-1, with D maybe TRBD1 (5 bases). This CDR3 is 15 amino acids long. Between the trimmed V and J ends, which lost 2 bases and 4 bases, there was a span of 14 bases. In germline, CDR1 is SEHNR, CDR2 FQNEAQ (reference sequence). CDR3: CASSLRSGGSTEAFF. CDR3 bases: TGTGCCAGCAGCTTAAGAAGCGGGGGGAGCACTGAAGCTTTCTTT. Using reference TRBV7-9 and TRBJ1-1 for the parts outside the CDR3, the full variable domain is DTGVSQNPRHKITKRGQNVTFRCDPISEHNRLYWYRQTLGQGPEFLTYFQNEAQLEKSRLLSDRFSAERPKGSFSTLEIQRTEQGDSAMYLCASSLRSGGSTEAFFGQGTRLTVV.

The genes are TRBV7-2 and TRBJ2-2, with TRBD2 identical over 12 bases. Germline CDR1 is SGHTA and CDR2 is FQGNSA. J lost 5 bases, V lost 5 bases, and 6 bases had no gene match. The CDR3 length is 16 residues. CDR3 loop: CASSPFGTSGTGELFF. In DNA form, the CDR3 reads TGTGCCAGCAGCCCGTTTGGGACTAGCGGGACCGGGGAGCTGTTTTTT. The variable domain in full, with the rest retrieved from reference TRBV7-2 and TRBJ2-2, is GAGVSQSPSNKVTEKGKDVELRCDPISGHTALYWYRQSLGQGLEFLIYFQGNSAPDKSGLPSDRFSAERTGGSVSTLTIQRTQQEDSAVYLCASSPFGTSGTGELFFGEGSRLTVL.

This chain connects TRBV2 to TRBJ2-5, with no clear D. Trimming stripped 5 bases from V and 0 bases from J, with 7 bases between. The germline V gene has CDR1 SNHLY and CDR2 FYNNEI. The CDR3 runs 13 residues. CDR3 region: CASSRLYQETQYF. CDR3 in DNA: TGTGCCAGCAGTCGACTGTACCAAGAGACCCAGTACTTC.

The V gene is TRBV7-3, the J gene TRBJ2-5; 8 bases align to TRBD1. Germline CDR1 reads SGHTA; CDR2 reads FQGTGA. V lost 2 bases and J lost 7; bases outside the gene matches: 6. CDR3 size: 14 residues. Written as DNA, the CDR3 is TGTGCCAGCAGCTTACAGGGGGCGGAAGGGACCCAGTACTTC. Translated: CASSLQGAEGTQYF.

The chain uses TRBV7-9 and TRBJ1-2, with 8 bases identical to TRBD1. V trimming: 3 bases; J trimming: 3 bases; junction bases outside the gene matches: 3. Germline assignment: CDR1 SEHNR and CDR2 FQNEAQ (reference sequence). The CDR3 sequence is 14 residues long. The CDR3 DNA reads TGTGCCAGCAGCTTCCACAGGGGGTACTATGGCTACACCTTC. Translation gives CASSFHRGYYGYTF. The full variable domain, rest sourced from reference TRBV7-9 and TRBJ1-2, is DTGVSQNPRHKITKRGQNVTFRCDPISEHNRLYWYRQTLGQGPEFLTYFQNEAQLEKSRLLSDRFSAERPKGSFSTLEIQRTEQGDSAMYLCASSFHRGYYGYTFGSGTRLTVV.

This chain links TRBV10-1 with TRBJ1-5; D uncertain. Per germline, CDR1 WNHNN and CDR2 SYGVQD (reference sequence). CDR3 length equals 13 residues. Trimming removed 9 bases from V and 7 bases from J, with 16 bases in between. The CDR3 coding sequence is TGCGCCAGACTCCCTGGCGAGAGGCAGCCCCAGCATTTT. Translating gives CARLPGERQPQHF.